What follows are 28 T cell receptor beta chains derived from one specimen sequenced in a study of blood T cell repertoires in COVID-19. Data came from immunoSEQ multiplex PCR; TCRdb stores just in-frame clones and leaves some out. Among roughly 190,000 clones, 70% to 90% were seen once, and the ten largest hold around 1.1%. The sequencing sample was made of peripheral blood. The origin of the receptors is a man between 25 and 39 years old with acute or convalescent COVID-19.

This chain uses TRBV15 with TRBJ2-5; 8 bases align to TRBD2. Trimming cost V 0 bases and J 4 bases; bases outside gene matches: 1. This CDR3 spans 14 amino acids. In germline, CDR1 is LNHNV, CDR2 YYDKDF (reference sequence). CDR3 sequence reads: CATSRDRGGETQYF. CDR3 nucleotides: TGTGCCACCAGCAGAGATCGGGGGGGAGAGACCCAGTACTTC.

This clone appeared once. V is TRBV30 and J is TRBJ2-3; the match to TRBD2 covers 8 bases. The CDR3 contains 16 residues. V dropped 0 bases and J dropped 4; count of bases not matched to a gene: 9. Germline loops: CDR1 GTSNPN, CDR2 SVGIG (reference sequence). CDR3 loop: CAWSVVRGGLADTQYF. The CDR3 coding sequence is TGTGCCTGGAGTGTAGTACGGGGGGGCCTAGCAGATACGCAGTATTTT.

This sequence joins TRBV6-5 and TRBJ1-2, with D perhaps matching TRBD1 (5 bases). Germline CDR1 MNHEY, CDR2 SVGAGI. V was cut by 5 bases and J by 8 bases, with 15 bases left in between. The CDR3 covers 13 residues. The CDR3 loop reads CASSNRGSGGYTF. Written as DNA, the CDR3 is TGTGCCAGCAGTAACCGGGGGAGCGGCGGCTACACCTTC.

The CDR3 sequence is CSFHLWTTEAFF. The CDR3 DNA reads as TGCAGCTTCCATCTATGGACAACTGAAGCTTTCTTT. This rearrangement joins TRBV29-1 to TRBJ1-1; the D gene is possibly TRBD1 (5 bases). V was shortened by 8 bases and J by 5 bases, with 15 bases between the two germline ends. The CDR3 covers 12 residues. The V gene's germline CDR1 is SQVTM and CDR2 ANQGSEA.

This chain links TRBV5-1 with TRBJ1-3; D may be TRBD1 (5 bases). V was cut by 0 bases and J by 1 base, with 11 bases left in between. Per germline, CDR1 SGHRS and CDR2 YFSETQ. The CDR3 is 16 amino acids. CDR3 in amino acids: CASSLGAGLSGNTIYF. The CDR3 nucleotides read TGCGCCAGCAGCTTGGGTGCAGGGCTATCTGGAAACACCATATATTTT.

The chain couples TRBV5-4 to TRBJ2-1; 9 bases line up with TRBD2. Germline CDR1 SGHNT, CDR2 YYREEE (reference sequence). J gave up 8 bases and V 3 bases, and 9 bases lay outside the gene matches. The CDR3 totals 15 residues. CDR3 DNA: TGTGCCAGCAGCTCCAGGACTAGCGAGCGGCATGAGCAGTTCTTC. It yields the protein CASSSRTSERHEQFF.

CDR3 DNA: TGTGCCTGGATGCGGGGGGGGCCTATGAATGAGCAGTTCTTC. Translating it yields CAWMRGGPMNEQFF. V and J are TRBV30 and TRBJ2-1, with 9 bases aligning to TRBD2. CDR3 length: 14 amino acids. Germline trimming cut 4 bases from V and 7 bases from J; bases unmatched to any gene: 8. Germline CDR1 GTSNPN, CDR2 SVGIG (reference sequence).

This chain uses TRBV3-1 (or the pseudogene TRBV3-2) with TRBJ1-1, with a possible D match to TRBD1 (5 bases). The CDR3 contains 15 residues. Trimming removed 1 base at V and 3 bases at J, with 12 bases between. CDR1 is LGHDT, CDR2 YNNKEL, per germline (reference sequence). The CDR3 nucleotides are TGTGCCAGCAGCCAAGGGAAGGGGTGGGACACTGAAGCTTTCTTT. Amino acid sequence: CASSQGKGWDTEAFF.

This chain uses TRBV30 with TRBJ1-4; D perhaps matches TRBD1 (6 bases). The germline V gene has CDR1 GTSNPN and CDR2 SVGIG (reference sequence). V was clipped by 5 bases and J by 1 base, with 11 bases between them. The CDR3 has 14 residues. As DNA, the CDR3 is TGTGCCTGGGGCAGGGGTGGAACTAATGAAAAACTGTTTTTT. Protein product: CAWGRGGTNEKLFF. The full variable domain, completed using reference TRBV30 and TRBJ1-4, is SQTIHQWPATLVQPVGSPLSLECTVEGTSNPNLYWYRQAAGRGLQLLFYSVGIGQISSEVPQNLSASRPQDRQFILSSKKLLLSDSGFYLCAWGRGGTNEKLFFGSGTQLSVL.

The rearrangement links TRBV28 to TRBJ1-1, with TRBD1 matching 9 bases. CDR1 MDHEN and CDR2 SYDVKM come from the germline V gene. V gave up 6 bases and J gave up 4 bases; unmatched junction bases: 9. CDR3 length: 15 residues. CDR3 amino acids: CASRSGTGYSTEAFF. CDR3 sequence (DNA): TGTGCCAGCAGATCCGGGACAGGGTATAGCACTGAAGCTTTCTTT.

V and J are TRBV6-5 and TRBJ1-1; tentatively, D is TRBD1 (5 bases). Trimming removed 6 bases from V and 5 bases from J, with 16 bases in between. The CDR3 has 14 amino acids. Germline CDR1 reads MNHEY; CDR2 reads SVGAGI. The CDR3 DNA sequence: TGTGCCAGCAGCCCCGGGACTTGGGGAACTGAAGCTTTCTTT. Translated: CASSPGTWGTEAFF.

The rearrangement uses TRBV14 and TRBJ2-7; D remains ambiguous. The CDR3 runs 13 residues. The germline CDR1 and CDR2 sequences are SGHDN and FVKESK. The V gene lost 4 bases and the J gene lost 2 bases, with 9 bases spanning the gap. The CDR3 reads CASSRFGPYEQYF. Written as DNA, the CDR3 is TGTGCCAGCAGCCGATTTGGGCCCTACGAGCAGTACTTC.

The chain joins TRBV24-1 to TRBJ1-2; D not certain. Per germline, CDR1 KGHDR and CDR2 SFDVKD. The CDR3 spans 12 residues. V dropped 9 bases and J dropped 8 bases, with 15 bases sitting between them. The CDR3 region has the DNA TGTGCCACCGAAACGGGTGCTGGGGGCTACACCTTC. It specifies CATETGAGGYTF.

This rearrangement joins TRBV5-1 to TRBJ2-7; 8 bases map to TRBD1. The CDR3 has 15 residues. V lost 4 bases to trimming and J lost 5 bases; unmatched junction nucleotides: 11. Germline CDR1 and CDR2: SGHRS and YFSETQ. The CDR3 region is CASSVVRGLVDEQYF. The DNA for the CDR3 is TGCGCCAGCAGCGTGGTCAGGGGGCTCGTGGACGAGCAGTACTTC.

DNA for the CDR3: TGTGCCAGCTCCCTGAGCGGGCAAGGGCATGAAGCCAAAAACATTCAGTACTTC. Translation: CASSLSGQGHEAKNIQYF. V is TRBV18 and J is TRBJ2-4; D is possibly TRBD2 (6 bases). There are 18 residues in the CDR3. Trimming took off 6 bases at V and 0 bases at J, with 21 bases between the two ends. Germline assignment: CDR1 KGHSH and CDR2 LQKENI.

The chain uses TRBV7-2 and TRBJ2-4; tentatively, D is TRBD2 (5 bases). Trimming left V 6 bases short and J 4 bases short, with 16 bases between. Germline CDR1 reads SGHTA; CDR2 reads FQGNSA. This CDR3 is built from 15 residues. The chain's CDR3 is CASRTNNLGKNIQYF. In DNA, the CDR3 is TGTGCCAGCAGGACTAACAACTTAGGAAAAAACATTCAGTACTTC.

The V call is TRBV27, the J call TRBJ2-1; 9 bases map to TRBD2. V lost 6 bases to trimming and J lost 9 bases; unmatched junction nucleotides: 6. CDR1 and CDR2 from the germline V gene are MNHEY and SMNVEV (reference sequence). The CDR3 totals 13 residues. In DNA, the CDR3 is TGTGCCAGCAGCCCAGTGGGACTAGCTGAGCAGTTCTTC. Protein sequence: CASSPVGLAEQFF.

This chain connects TRBV6-1 to TRBJ1-1; perhaps TRBD1 as D (5 bases). The germline V gene has CDR1 MNHNS and CDR2 SASEGT. V was pared by 2 bases and J by 5 bases, with 12 bases between. The CDR3 has 14 amino acids. The CDR3 sequence is CASSESRVGTEAFF. The CDR3 DNA reads TGTGCCAGCAGTGAATCCAGGGTGGGGACTGAAGCTTTCTTT.

The table lists this clone with a count of one. The J gene is TRBJ2-3, the V gene TRBV6-4, with 9 bases aligning to TRBD2. In germline, CDR1 is MRHNA, CDR2 SNTAGT. The CDR3 runs 16 residues. V shed 6 bases, J shed 6 bases, and the junction held 13 bases outside the gene matches. CDR3 DNA sequence: TGTGCCAGCAGACCCCGATTTGGCGGGGGGGCCGATACGCAGTATTTT. It translates to CASRPRFGGGADTQYF.

The chain employs TRBV27 and TRBJ2-7; a weak D match, TRBD2 (5 bases). CDR1 is MNHEY and CDR2 is SMNVEV in the germline V gene (reference sequence). This CDR3 region has 15 residues. V was trimmed by 2 bases and J by 3 bases, leaving 14 bases between them. CDR3 residues: CASSLLREQNYEQYF. Here the CDR3 DNA reads TGTGCCAGCAGTTTACTCCGGGAACAGAACTACGAGCAGTACTTC.

The rearrangement uses TRBV27 and TRBJ2-1; a possible D gene is TRBD2 (5 bases). The V end lost 3 bases, the J end lost 8 bases, and 11 bases lay between the germline ends. The V gene's germline CDR1 is MNHEY and CDR2 SMNVEV (reference sequence). The CDR3 is made up of 13 amino acids. DNA of the CDR3: TGTGCCAGCAGTTTCTTCGAGAGGGATGAGCAGTTCTTC. This sequence encodes CASSFFERDEQFF.

The genes are TRBV11-2 and TRBJ1-2; 8 bases align to TRBD1. V lost 3 bases, J lost 6 bases, and 6 bases stayed unmatched. This CDR3 spans 14 amino acids. Per the germline V gene, CDR1 is SGHAT and CDR2 is FQNNGV. Here the CDR3 reads CASSFRTGRNGYTF. DNA of the CDR3: TGTGCCAGCAGCTTCAGGACAGGGAGGAATGGCTACACCTTC.

The chain is built from TRBV6-5 and TRBJ1-4; possibly TRBD1 for D (5 bases). CDR1 is MNHEY, CDR2 SVGAGI, per germline. The length of the CDR3 is 13 residues. V was pared by 7 bases and J by 3 bases, with 9 bases between. This chain's CDR3 is CASNRTPNEKLFF. The CDR3 DNA follows: TGTGCCAGCAACAGGACACCTAATGAAAAACTGTTTTTT.

V gene TRBV18 combines with J gene TRBJ1-5; D possibly corresponds to TRBD1 (6 bases). This CDR3 region has 15 residues. The germline CDR1 and CDR2 sequences are KGHSH and LQKENI. The V end was cut by 1 base, the J end by 4 bases, with 11 bases between. The CDR3 loop is CASSPQGHGNQPQHF. The CDR3 bases are TGTGCCAGCTCACCACAGGGACACGGAAATCAGCCCCAGCATTTT.

CDR3 sequence (DNA): TGTGCCTGGGGGGGACAGGGAGCTAACTATGGCTACACCTTC. This encodes CAWGGQGANYGYTF. This chain links TRBV30 with TRBJ1-2; 9 bases align to TRBD1. V shed 5 bases, J shed 0 bases, and the junction held 4 bases outside the gene matches. Per germline, CDR1 GTSNPN and CDR2 SVGIG (reference sequence). This CDR3 is built from 14 residues.

This chain links TRBV27 with TRBJ1-2; a possible D gene is TRBD1 (6 bases). The CDR3 runs 15 residues. Germline CDR1 MNHEY, CDR2 SMNVEV (reference sequence). Trimming removed 5 bases at V and 4 bases at J, with 17 bases between. The CDR3 DNA reads as TGTGCCAGCAGTCTCGCTGGGGGGGGCGTCTATGGCTACACCTTC. It is translated as CASSLAGGGVYGYTF.

This chain connects TRBV7-9 to TRBJ1-1; D unclear. Germline V gene data show CDR1 as SEHNR and CDR2 as FQNEAQ (reference sequence). CDR3 length equals 13 residues. The germline V and J ends were trimmed by 1 base and 4 bases, with 7 bases remaining between them. The CDR3 DNA reads TGTGCCAGCAGCTTAGGGCTTGGCACTGAAGCTTTCTTT. Translation gives CASSLGLGTEAFF.

The rearrangement joins TRBV11-2 to TRBJ2-6; tentatively, D is TRBD1 (5 bases). V was trimmed by 5 bases and J by 2 bases, leaving 7 bases between them. The CDR3 totals 14 residues. Germline V gene sequence: CDR1 SGHAT, CDR2 FQNNGV. The CDR3 is CASSVRAGANVLTF. The CDR3 nucleotides read TGTGCCAGCAGCGTCAGGGCTGGGGCCAACGTCCTGACTTTC.